This T cell receptor beta chain was obtained from a study of PD-L1 blockade in urothelial cancer. Time point in this sample: peripheral blood 6 weeks after treatment start. Assay: immunoSEQ multiplex PCR; the TCRdb copy retains only in-frame clones and omits some. Of roughly 100,000 clones in the sample, 70% to 90% were seen once. Trimming removed 5 bases from V and 0 bases from J, with 10 bases in between. Germline V gives CDR1 SQVTM, CDR2 ANQGSEA. This CDR3 has 13 amino acids. Sequenced here: PBMCs, sampled around atezolizumab (anti-PD-L1) treatment. The source is a man between 65 and 85 years old with urothelial cancer. V is TRBV29-1 and J is TRBJ1-1; D possibly corresponds to TRBD1 (5 bases). Written as DNA, the CDR3 is TGCAGCGTTCGACAGTATCTGAACACTGAAGCTTTCTTT. This sequence encodes CSVRQYLNTEAFF.